This T cell receptor beta chain was recovered during a study of beta chain features in type 1 diabetes. Study conclusions and caveats: Short templates might get an advantage during PCR, and this would be equal in patients and controls. Shortening of TCRB CDR3s, moderate but significant, appeared in all four CD4+ subsets of Type 1 diabetes patients.

What was sequenced were expressed TCRB transcripts, since all of the isolated RNA had been reverse transcribed. TCRdb's copy holds only in-frame clones and misses some; the assay was immunoSEQ multiplex PCR. The repertoire holds about 150,000 clones, with approximately 12% as singletons. This clone appeared a few times. Its target is not known. One heparinised blood draw, averaging roughly 0.11 L, came from each donor. Germline loops: CDR1 ENHRY, CDR2 SYGVKD. After removal of 6 bases from V and 3 bases from J, the junction contained 4 bases not matched to a gene. The CDR3 sequence is 14 residues long. Sequenced: central memory CD4+ T cells from blood. V and J are TRBV10-3 and TRBJ1-2; 10 bases agree with TRBD1. The sequence derives from a man between 18 and 35 years old in good health. Written as DNA, the CDR3 is TGTGCCATCAGAGGGACAGGGGCCCACTATGGCTACACCTTC. Amino acids: CAIRGTGAHYGYTF.